This is a list of T cell receptor beta chains from one sample in a study of a mutant IDH1 vaccine in newly diagnosed glioma. Profiling relied on immunoSEQ multiplex PCR, and the TCRdb table lists in-frame clones only, not all of them. Among approximately 100,000 clones listed, roughly 89% were seen once. What these receptors recognize is not known. The sequencing here drew on PBMCs, taken from a glioma patient whose treatment included an IDH1 peptide vaccine. Receptors were obtained from a woman aged 45-65 years with glioma. Both conserved end residues are part of each CDR3. A D gene is named only where the DNA matches it firmly. A row's size may be missing; if present it is once, few, many or a size class.

j_gene: TRBJ2-7
v_gene: TRBV9
d_gene: TRBD2
abundance: .
CDR3aa: CASSVVTSGQGSYEQYF
CDR3nt: TGTGCCAGCAGCGTAGTTACTAGCGGCCAAGGCTCCTACGAGCAGTACTTC

j_gene: TRBJ2-7
v_gene: TRBV6-6
d_gene: TRBD2
abundance: .
CDR3aa: CASNPSGSYEQYF
CDR3nt: TGTGCCAGCAACCCAAGCGGGAGCTACGAGCAGTACTTC

j_gene: TRBJ1-2
v_gene: TRBV4-2
d_gene: .
abundance: few
CDR3aa: CASSQEGGSDGYTF
CDR3nt: TGTGCCAGCAGCCAAGAGGGGGGAAGCGATGGCTACACCTTC

j_gene: TRBJ2-7
v_gene: TRBV6-5
d_gene: TRBD1
abundance: .
CDR3aa: CASSSGTGTHSYEQYF
CDR3nt: TGTGCCAGCAGTTCCGGGACAGGCACTCACTCCTACGAGCAGTACTTC

j_gene: TRBJ2-7
v_gene: TRBV5-4
d_gene: TRBD2
abundance: .
CDR3aa: CASSLPSGRGEQYF
CDR3nt: TGTGCCAGCAGCTTGCCTAGCGGGAGAGGTGAGCAGTACTTC

j_gene: TRBJ2-2
v_gene: TRBV9
d_gene: TRBD2
abundance: once
CDR3aa: CASSATSGRTGELFF
CDR3nt: TGTGCCAGCAGCGCGACTAGCGGGAGAACCGGGGAGCTGTTTTTT

j_gene: TRBJ1-1
v_gene: TRBV28
d_gene: .
abundance: few
CDR3aa: CASSLDRLYAFF
CDR3nt: TGTGCCAGCAGTTTAGACAGGTTGTACGCTTTCTTT

j_gene: TRBJ1-4
v_gene: TRBV30
d_gene: .
abundance: .
CDR3aa: CAWRRGEANEKLFF
CDR3nt: TGTGCCTGGAGGAGGGGGGAGGCTAATGAAAAACTGTTTTTT

j_gene: TRBJ1-1
v_gene: TRBV5-8
d_gene: .
abundance: .
CDR3aa: CASSGTLFLPEAFF
CDR3nt: TGTGCCAGCAGCGGGACACTATTCCTCCCTGAAGCTTTCTTT

j_gene: TRBJ1-2
v_gene: TRBV27
d_gene: .
abundance: few
CDR3aa: CASSLSSKQTNKDYGYTF
CDR3nt: TGTGCCAGCAGTTTAAGTTCGAAGCAGACTAATAAGGACTATGGCTACACCTTC

j_gene: TRBJ2-7
v_gene: TRBV6-1
d_gene: .
abundance: .
CDR3aa: CASSEQGPPYEQYF
CDR3nt: TGTGCCAGCAGTGAACAGGGTCCCCCGTACGAGCAGTACTTC

j_gene: TRBJ2-7
v_gene: TRBV5-1
d_gene: TRBD1
abundance: .
CDR3aa: CASSLAGTGNREQYF
CDR3nt: TGCGCCAGCAGCTTGGCCGGGACAGGGAACCGCGAGCAGTACTTC

j_gene: TRBJ1-5
v_gene: TRBV2
d_gene: TRBD1
abundance: .
CDR3aa: CASSPQGNQPQHF
CDR3nt: TGTGCCAGCAGTCCACAGGGGAATCAGCCCCAGCATTTT

j_gene: TRBJ2-1
v_gene: TRBV5-1
d_gene: .
abundance: once
CDR3aa: CASSYGLHNEQFF
CDR3nt: TGCGCCAGCAGCTACGGACTCCACAATGAGCAGTTCTTC

j_gene: TRBJ1-6
v_gene: TRBV5-6
d_gene: .
abundance: .
CDR3aa: CASSYLSQGRNSPLHF
CDR3nt: TGTGCCAGCAGCTACCTTAGCCAGGGGAGGAATTCACCCCTCCACTTT

j_gene: TRBJ1-2
v_gene: TRBV19
d_gene: .
abundance: .
CDR3aa: CASSLTGYKNYGYTF
CDR3nt: TGTGCCAGTAGTTTAACAGGGTACAAAAACTATGGCTACACCTTC

j_gene: TRBJ1-2
v_gene: TRBV28
d_gene: TRBD1
abundance: .
CDR3aa: CASSLQTGVGYTF
CDR3nt: TGTGCCAGCAGTTTACAGACAGGGGTTGGCTACACCTTC

j_gene: TRBJ2-3
v_gene: TRBV5-1
d_gene: TRBD2
abundance: once
CDR3aa: CASSPQGGFGDTQYF
CDR3nt: TGCGCCAGCAGCCCCCAGGGAGGGTTTGGAGATACGCAGTATTTT

j_gene: TRBJ2-3
v_gene: TRBV4-1
d_gene: .
abundance: .
CDR3aa: CASSQTGAQRTDTQYF
CDR3nt: TGCGCCAGCAGCCAGACTGGGGCGCAGAGGACAGATACGCAGTATTTT

j_gene: TRBJ2-2
v_gene: TRBV27
d_gene: TRBD1
abundance: .
CDR3aa: CASSFGTANTGELFF
CDR3nt: TGTGCCAGCAGTTTCGGGACAGCGAACACCGGGGAGCTGTTTTTT

j_gene: TRBJ1-3
v_gene: TRBV7-9
d_gene: .
abundance: .
CDR3aa: CASSLEGLNGNTIYF
CDR3nt: TGTGCCAGCAGCTTAGAAGGGTTGAACGGAAACACCATATATTTT

j_gene: TRBJ2-3
v_gene: TRBV11-3
d_gene: .
abundance: few
CDR3aa: CASSFGGTDTQYF
CDR3nt: TGTGCCAGCAGCTTCGGCGGCACAGATACGCAGTATTTT

j_gene: TRBJ2-5
v_gene: TRBV6-5
d_gene: .
abundance: .
CDR3aa: CASSRGLPPGETQYF
CDR3nt: TGTGCCAGCAGCCGGGGACTTCCCCCAGGAGAGACCCAGTACTTC

j_gene: TRBJ1-5
v_gene: TRBV5-1
d_gene: .
abundance: .
CDR3aa: CASSLVGDSNQPQHF
CDR3nt: TGCGCCAGCAGCTTGGTAGGTGATAGCAATCAGCCCCAGCATTTT

j_gene: TRBJ2-3
v_gene: TRBV27
d_gene: TRBD2
abundance: .
CDR3aa: CASTLYRQRESRDTQYF
CDR3nt: TGTGCCAGCACCCTATATCGCCAGCGGGAGTCAAGGGATACGCAGTATTTT

j_gene: TRBJ2-5
v_gene: TRBV18
d_gene: TRBD1
abundance: .
CDR3aa: CASSPITGGLETQYF
CDR3nt: TGTGCCAGCTCACCAATCACAGGGGGCCTGGAGACCCAGTACTTC

j_gene: TRBJ1-3
v_gene: TRBV28
d_gene: TRBD1
abundance: .
CDR3aa: CASRTGTDSGNTIYF
CDR3nt: TGTGCCAGCAGAACCGGGACAGACTCTGGAAACACCATATATTTT

j_gene: TRBJ2-7
v_gene: TRBV5-1
d_gene: TRBD1
abundance: .
CDR3aa: CASSFPGQKTYEQYF
CDR3nt: TGCGCCAGCAGCTTTCCGGGACAGAAAACCTACGAGCAGTACTTC

j_gene: TRBJ2-6
v_gene: TRBV9
d_gene: .
abundance: .
CDR3aa: CASSVVRDGANVLTF
CDR3nt: TGTGCCAGCAGCGTAGTCCGAGACGGGGCCAACGTCCTGACTTTC

j_gene: TRBJ2-2
v_gene: TRBV2
d_gene: TRBD2
abundance: .
CDR3aa: CANRGSGGTGELFF
CDR3nt: TGTGCCAACCGGGGTAGCGGGGGCACCGGGGAGCTGTTTTTT

j_gene: TRBJ2-5
v_gene: TRBV5-1
d_gene: TRBD1
abundance: .
CDR3aa: CASSLAGTGEETQYF
CDR3nt: TGCGCCAGCAGCTTGGCCGGGACAGGGGAAGAGACCCAGTACTTC

j_gene: TRBJ2-7
v_gene: TRBV5-8
d_gene: TRBD1
abundance: .
CDR3aa: CASSPRGGQSYEQYF
CDR3nt: TGTGCCAGCAGTCCCAGAGGGGGACAGAGCTACGAGCAGTACTTC

j_gene: TRBJ2-3
v_gene: TRBV19
d_gene: .
abundance: .
CDR3aa: CASSPPQGDTQYF
CDR3nt: TGTGCCAGTAGTCCCCCTCAGGGAGATACGCAGTATTTT

j_gene: TRBJ1-5
v_gene: TRBV6-1
d_gene: .
abundance: .
CDR3aa: CASSPGTTSNQPQHF
CDR3nt: TGTGCCAGCAGTCCCGGGACAACTAGCAATCAGCCCCAGCATTTT

j_gene: TRBJ1-1
v_gene: TRBV9
d_gene: .
abundance: .
CDR3aa: CASSVAPLNTEAFF
CDR3nt: TGTGCCAGCAGCGTAGCACCCTTGAACACTGAAGCTTTCTTT

j_gene: TRBJ2-6
v_gene: TRBV5-1
d_gene: .
abundance: .
CDR3aa: CASIGSGDPSGANVLTF
CDR3nt: TGCGCCAGCATCGGATCGGGAGACCCCTCTGGGGCCAACGTCCTGACTTTC

j_gene: TRBJ1-2
v_gene: TRBV2
d_gene: .
abundance: few
CDR3aa: CASSVSRYTF
CDR3nt: TGTGCCAGCAGTGTATCCCGCTACACCTTC

j_gene: TRBJ2-1
v_gene: TRBV6-5
d_gene: TRBD2
abundance: .
CDR3aa: CASSPYSGRDNEQFF
CDR3nt: TGTGCCAGCAGCCCTTATAGCGGGAGGGACAATGAGCAGTTCTTC

j_gene: TRBJ2-3
v_gene: TRBV9
d_gene: .
abundance: .
CDR3aa: CASSVNFQAGVSSTDTQYF
CDR3nt: TGTGCCAGCAGCGTAAATTTTCAGGCGGGTGTTAGTAGCACAGATACGCAGTATTTT

j_gene: TRBJ1-5
v_gene: TRBV18
d_gene: .
abundance: .
CDR3aa: CASSPSEDQPQHF
CDR3nt: TGTGCCAGCTCACCATCGGAGGATCAGCCCCAGCATTTT

j_gene: TRBJ1-5
v_gene: TRBV5-3
d_gene: TRBD1
abundance: .
CDR3aa: CARSLGQGLYQPQHF
CDR3nt: TGTGCCAGAAGCTTGGGACAGGGACTCTATCAGCCCCAGCATTTT

j_gene: TRBJ1-1
v_gene: TRBV5-6
d_gene: TRBD1
abundance: .
CDR3aa: CASRTRGGRTEAFF
CDR3nt: TGTGCCAGCAGGACCAGGGGGGGCCGGACTGAAGCTTTCTTT

j_gene: TRBJ2-5
v_gene: TRBV30
d_gene: .
abundance: .
CDR3aa: CALQWVGETQYF
CDR3nt: TGTGCCCTCCAGTGGGTGGGGGAGACCCAGTACTTC

j_gene: TRBJ1-5
v_gene: TRBV27
d_gene: .
abundance: .
CDR3aa: CASSSTGGRQPQHF
CDR3nt: TGTGCCAGCAGCTCAACTGGGGGAAGGCAGCCCCAGCATTTT

j_gene: TRBJ2-2
v_gene: TRBV7-6
d_gene: TRBD1
abundance: .
CDR3aa: CASSFTPSGTGGPGELFF
CDR3nt: TGTGCCAGCAGTTTTACCCCGTCCGGGACAGGGGGTCCCGGGGAGCTGTTTTTT

j_gene: TRBJ1-1
v_gene: TRBV19
d_gene: TRBD1
abundance: once
CDR3aa: CASSILRQGEPEAFF
CDR3nt: TGTGCCAGTAGTATACTCCGACAGGGAGAGCCTGAAGCTTTCTTT

j_gene: TRBJ2-2
v_gene: TRBV4-1
d_gene: TRBD2
abundance: .
CDR3aa: CASSHSGEAGELFF
CDR3nt: TGCGCCAGCAGCCATAGCGGGGAAGCCGGGGAGCTGTTTTTT

j_gene: TRBJ2-7
v_gene: TRBV5-5
d_gene: TRBD2
abundance: once
CDR3aa: CASSPHSGASSYEQYF
CDR3nt: TGTGCCAGCAGCCCGCACAGCGGGGCGAGCTCCTACGAGCAGTACTTC

j_gene: TRBJ2-1
v_gene: TRBV27
d_gene: .
abundance: .
CDR3aa: CASRDKRNEQFF
CDR3nt: TGTGCCAGCAGGGACAAGAGAAATGAGCAGTTCTTC

j_gene: TRBJ2-7
v_gene: TRBV2
d_gene: .
abundance: .
CDR3aa: CASSESGRDEQYF
CDR3nt: TGTGCCAGCAGTGAATCAGGGAGAGACGAGCAGTACTTC